Described below is a single T cell receptor (beta chain) sequence and its context. Its cognate antigen is unknown. V gave up 0 bases and J gave up 8 bases, with 11 bases separating them. CDR3 length: 13 amino acids. Germline lookup yields CDR1 SGHDT and CDR2 YYEEEE. Treg sorting used a CD4+CD25+CD127-/low gate. Findings and limits, study-wide: The larger-cohort validation was restricted to a single TCR beta V-J rearrangement rather than whole repertoires. Greatest tumor Treg TCR overlap was with tumor naive CD4+ cells. Tumor memory CD4+ T cell TCR gene usage was found to cluster with blood and lymph node memory CD4+ cells and with lymph node naive CD4+ cells.

Semi-nested PCR with Nested Universal Primer A followed constant-region reverse priming of full-length variable regions. TCRdb ran MiXCR on the 5' RACE reads and lists one entry per CDR3 protein. The profile shows around 6,800 distinct CDR3 sequences, over 70% of them singletons. The V gene is TRBV5-6, the J gene TRBJ1-2; possible D gene TRBD1, 6 bases. This TCR derives from a female donor with breast cancer. Sequencing was done on a sample of tumor-infiltrating Tregs sorted from the breast tumor. The CDR3, as DNA: TGTGCCAGCAGCTTGGAACAGGGCGGCGGCTACACCTTC. It translates to CASSLEQGGGYTF.